The sequence of this T cell receptor beta chain was determined in a study of T cell repertoires in cytomegalovirus infection. Study context: Public TCR beta signatures were indicative of both CMV infection and a matching HLA type. Points from the study as a whole: The ex vivo response was dominated by HLA-C-restricted CMV-specific TCR beta clonotypes.

TCRdb re-called the reads through MiXCR, storing one row per CDR3 protein. The data contain about half a million distinct CDR3 sequences, 25% to 35% of them singletons. The CDR3 has 15 residues. Germline values: CDR1 SGHDT, CDR2 YYEEEE. V lost 5 bases to trimming and J lost 6 bases, with 18 bases between them. On this clonotype itself: Its specificity is not known.

The specimen was cultured PBMCs, collected from culture after CMV antigen stimulation. V is TRBV5-6 and J is TRBJ1-5, with D hard to call. This sequence was found in a human donor in good health (CMV status not recorded). Some clones in this sample may be carry-over from other donors' samples. The CDR3 nucleotides are TGTGCCAGCAGTCGATCGGGTAATCCAATTCAGCCCCAGCATTTT. This codes for CASSRSGNPIQPQHF.